A selection of T cell receptor beta chains follows, all from one sample in a study of response to subunit inactivated influenza vaccine. TCRdb independently ran MiXCR on the RT-PCR reads; one entry per CDR3 protein. Of hundreds of thousands of distinct CDR3 sequences listed, approximately 12% are singletons. The material sequenced was PBMCs from blood, taken on the day of vaccination. The source of these receptors is a man in his forties or fifties who received an inactivated influenza vaccine. Both conserved end residues are part of each CDR3. D genes are given only for firm matches. The size field is filled for only some rows; it gives once, few, many or a size class.

>TRBD1|TRBJ2-3|few|TRBV7-3
CASSRDRNTDTQYF
TGTGCCAGCAGCCGGGACAGAAACACAGATACGCAGTATTTT
>TRBD2|TRBJ2-1|few|TRBV30
CAWRLAGVEQFF
TGTGCCTGGAGACTAGCGGGAGTTGAGCAGTTCTTC
>TRBD2|TRBJ2-7|NA|TRBV12-3/TRBV12-4
CASSGGRASYEQYF
TGTGCCAGCAGTGGTGGGAGGGCTTCCTACGAGCAGTACTTC
>NA|TRBJ2-1|many|TRBV10-2
CASTGLAFNEQFF
TGCGCCAGCACCGGGCTAGCGTTCAATGAGCAGTTCTTC
>TRBD1|TRBJ1-5|few|TRBV12-3/TRBV12-4
CASSKDRGGNQPQHF
TGTGCCAGCAGCAAAGACAGGGGTGGCAATCAGCCCCAGCATTTT
>TRBD2|TRBJ2-1|few|TRBV19
CASRKGSGRIYEQFF
TGTGCCAGCCGAAAGGGTAGCGGGAGAATCTATGAGCAGTTCTTC
>NA|TRBJ1-5|few|TRBV2
CASSQAFSNQPQHF
TGTGCCAGCAGTCAGGCTTTTAGCAATCAGCCCCAGCATTTT
>NA|TRBJ1-1|few|TRBV6-1
CASRSGRNTEAFF
TGTGCCAGCAGATCCGGGAGGAACACTGAAGCTTTCTTT
>NA|TRBJ2-1|many|TRBV29-1
CSVDGPSDEQFF
TGCAGCGTTGATGGTCCAAGCGATGAGCAGTTCTTC
>NA|TRBJ1-2|NA|TRBV7-2
CASSLTRLRGDLYGYTF
TGTGCCAGCAGCTTAACCCGATTGAGGGGAGATCTCTATGGCTACACCTTC
>NA|TRBJ1-1|few|TRBV20-1
CSARAYEKVAINTEAFF
TGCAGTGCTAGGGCCTACGAGAAGGTGGCAATTAACACTGAAGCTTTCTTT
>TRBD2|TRBJ2-1|NA|TRBV7-8
CASSLISGGPYNEQFF
TGTGCCAGCAGCTTAATCAGCGGGGGGCCCTACAATGAGCAGTTCTTC
>NA|TRBJ1-3|many|TRBV14
CASSQDGGFWARETIYF
TGTGCCAGCAGCCAAGACGGGGGGTTTTGGGCCCGCGAGACCATATATTTT
>TRBD2|TRBJ2-2|few|TRBV11-2
CASSSGGLADTNTGELFF
TGTGCCAGCAGCTCCGGGGGACTAGCGGATACGAACACCGGGGAGCTGTTTTTT
>TRBD1|TRBJ2-3|many|TRBV27
CASSLQGAGDTQYF
TGTGCCAGCAGTCTCCAGGGGGCGGGAGATACGCAGTATTTT
>NA|TRBJ2-7|many|TRBV7-6
CASSLGRFYEQYF
TGTGCCAGCAGCTTGGGCAGATTCTACGAGCAGTACTTC
>TRBD1|TRBJ2-2|few|TRBV10-3
CAIRKTGPGELFF
TGTGCCATCAGAAAGACAGGGCCCGGGGAGCTGTTTTTT
>NA|TRBJ2-7|NA|TRBV24-1
CATSDLGGRNYYEQYF
TGTGCCACCAGTGATTTAGGGGGGAGGAACTACTACGAGCAGTACTTC
>TRBD2|TRBJ2-3|few|TRBV3-1
CASSPLTSGRADTQYF
TGTGCCAGCAGCCCCTTGACTAGCGGGAGGGCAGATACGCAGTATTTT
>NA|TRBJ2-7|NA|TRBV25-1
CARSGVTGYEQYF
TGTGCCAGAAGTGGGGTCACAGGATACGAGCAGTACTTC
>NA|TRBJ2-1|few|TRBV5-1
CASRLVEQFF
TGCGCCAGCAGACTAGTCGAGCAGTTCTTC
>NA|TRBJ2-2|NA|TRBV4-2
CASSLRTVSHGNYAGELFF
TGTGCCAGCAGCCTAAGGACAGTCTCACACGGCAATTACGCCGGGGAGCTGTTTTTT
>TRBD1|TRBJ2-7|few|TRBV4-3
CASSQATGEAFDEQYF
TGCGCCAGCAGCCAAGCAACAGGGGAAGCTTTCGACGAGCAGTACTTC
>NA|TRBJ2-5|NA|TRBV25-1
CASTPWFPQETQYF
TGTGCCAGCACTCCATGGTTCCCCCAAGAGACCCAGTACTTC
>NA|TRBJ2-7|NA|TRBV19
CASSITGSSYEQYF
TGTGCCAGTAGTATCACAGGGTCGAGTTACGAACAGTACTTC
>TRBD2|TRBJ2-3|few|TRBV11-2
CASSLWQGLAGGQGTDTQYF
TGTGCCAGCAGCTTATGGCAGGGACTAGCGGGGGGGCAGGGAACAGATACGCAGTATTTT
>NA|TRBJ2-5|NA|TRBV7-9
CASSLGGTRETQYF
TGTGCCAGCAGCCTGGGGGGGACACGAGAGACCCAGTACTTC
>NA|TRBJ2-3|NA|TRBV7-2
CASSLITIPLKDTQYF
TGTGCCAGCAGCTTAATAACCATACCGCTAAAAGATACGCAGTATTTT
>TRBD2|TRBJ2-7|NA|TRBV11-1
CASSLGDGSMGLADEQYF
TGTGCCAGCAGCTTAGGCGATGGGTCGATGGGACTAGCGGACGAGCAGTACTTC
>NA|TRBJ2-1|NA|TRBV28
CASSRGDSHSYNEQFF
TGTGCCAGCTCCCGAGGGGACTCGCACTCCTACAATGAGCAGTTCTTC
>TRBD2|TRBJ2-5|few|TRBV24-1
CATSDPYAGGETQYF
TGTGCCACCAGTGATCCGTACGCGGGGGGAGAGACCCAGTACTTC
>NA|TRBJ2-1|many|TRBV7-2
CASSLAGLSYNEQFF
TGTGCCAGCAGCTTAGCAGGGCTCTCCTACAATGAGCAGTTCTTC
>TRBD2|TRBJ2-5|NA|TRBV5-1
CASSLVPRTSGQETQYF
TGCGCCAGCAGCTTAGTCCCGAGGACTAGTGGCCAAGAGACCCAGTACTTC
>NA|TRBJ2-6|few|TRBV5-5
CASSLGAGHSGANVLTF
TGTGCCAGCAGCTTGGGTGCAGGCCACTCTGGGGCCAACGTCCTGACTTTC
>TRBD2|TRBJ2-3|few|TRBV29-1
CSVVGVAGVIDTQYF
TGCAGCGTTGTGGGGGTAGCGGGAGTTATAGATACGCAGTATTTT
>NA|TRBJ1-6|NA|TRBV2
CASSAGRPNSPLHF
TGTGCCAGCAGTGCGGGACGGCCTAATTCACCCCTCCACTTT
>TRBD2|TRBJ2-7|NA|TRBV10-3
CAISGTSGRVYEQYF
TGTGCCATCAGCGGGACTAGCGGGAGGGTGTACGAGCAGTACTTC
>NA|TRBJ2-3|many|TRBV7-8
CASSLGSGKTQYF
TGTGCCAGCAGCTTAGGCTCAGGGAAGACGCAGTATTTT
>NA|TRBJ2-1|many|TRBV4-1
CASSQEAYNEQFF
TGCGCCAGCAGCCAAGAAGCCTACAATGAGCAGTTCTTC
>NA|TRBJ2-7|NA|TRBV29-1
CSVDDRENGQYF
TGCAGCGTCGATGACCGGGAAAACGGGCAGTACTTC
>TRBD2|TRBJ2-7|few|TRBV27
CASTSTSGGVHEQYF
TGTGCCAGCACCTCGACTAGCGGGGGTGTCCACGAGCAGTACTTC
>NA|TRBJ2-6|many|TRBV29-1
CSVAESGANVLTF
TGCAGCGTTGCAGAGTCTGGGGCCAACGTCCTGACTTTC
>TRBD1|TRBJ1-3|NA|TRBV11-1
CASSLARDRGTSSGNTIYF
TGTGCCAGCAGCTTAGCCCGGGACAGGGGCACTTCCTCTGGAAACACCATATATTTT
>NA|TRBJ2-7|few|TRBV7-9
CASSPRVGGHRYF
TGTGCCAGCAGCCCCCGGGTGGGGGGCCACAGGTACTTC
>NA|TRBJ2-1|NA|TRBV9
CASSVDNEQFF
TGTGCCAGCAGCGTCGACAATGAGCAGTTCTTC
>TRBD2|TRBJ2-3|NA|TRBV6-2/TRBV6-3
CASSKKWTSGRNHEVTDTQYF
TGTGCCAGCAGCAAGAAATGGACTAGCGGGAGGAACCACGAGGTCACAGATACGCAGTATTTT
>TRBD1|TRBJ1-1|few|TRBV10-2
CASSAGQYNTEAFF
TGCGCCAGCAGTGCGGGACAGTACAACACTGAAGCTTTCTTT
>NA|TRBJ2-5|few|TRBV2
CASSRTGFRETQYF
TGTGCCAGCAGCCGAACGGGGTTTAGGGAGACCCAGTACTTC
>NA|TRBJ1-1|NA|TRBV12-3/TRBV12-4
CASSSQRNTEAFF
TGTGCCAGCAGTTCACAGAGGAACACTGAAGCTTTCTTT
>NA|TRBJ2-6|few|TRBV7-9
CASSELEILTF
TGTGCCAGCAGCGAGCTTGAGATCCTGACTTTC
>TRBD1|TRBJ1-4|few|TRBV7-6
CASSPQGQGEKLFF
TGTGCCAGCAGCCCCCAGGGACAGGGTGAAAAACTGTTTTTT
>NA|TRBJ2-3|few|TRBV30
CAWSLGGRGFSTDTQYF
TGTGCCTGGAGTCTAGGGGGGAGGGGCTTTAGCACAGATACGCAGTATTTT
>TRBD2|TRBJ2-1|few|TRBV12-3/TRBV12-4
CASSLTLTTSGIWNEQFF
TGTGCCAGCAGTTTAACGCTGACGACTAGCGGGATCTGGAATGAGCAGTTCTTC
>TRBD1|TRBJ1-1|few|TRBV3-1
CASSQDLTGGNTEAFF
TGTGCCAGCAGCCAAGATCTTACAGGGGGCAACACTGAAGCTTTCTTT
>TRBD1|TRBJ2-7|few|TRBV5-6
CASSVTGNSYEQYF
TGTGCCAGCAGCGTGACAGGGAACTCCTACGAGCAGTACTTC
>NA|TRBJ2-3|NA|TRBV2
CASSEVEQVTDTQYF
TGTGCCAGCAGTGAAGTGGAACAGGTTACAGATACGCAGTATTTT
>NA|TRBJ2-5|few|TRBV7-9
CASSLGGSHETQYF
TGTGCCAGCAGCTTAGGTGGCAGCCATGAGACCCAGTACTTC
>NA|TRBJ2-4|few|TRBV12-3/TRBV12-4
CASSLVGPMRRYF
TGTGCCAGCAGTTTAGTCGGCCCAATGCGTCGGTACTTC
>NA|TRBJ2-2|NA|TRBV30
CAWSVGGNTGELFF
TGTGCCTGGAGTGTAGGAGGTAACACCGGGGAGCTGTTTTTT